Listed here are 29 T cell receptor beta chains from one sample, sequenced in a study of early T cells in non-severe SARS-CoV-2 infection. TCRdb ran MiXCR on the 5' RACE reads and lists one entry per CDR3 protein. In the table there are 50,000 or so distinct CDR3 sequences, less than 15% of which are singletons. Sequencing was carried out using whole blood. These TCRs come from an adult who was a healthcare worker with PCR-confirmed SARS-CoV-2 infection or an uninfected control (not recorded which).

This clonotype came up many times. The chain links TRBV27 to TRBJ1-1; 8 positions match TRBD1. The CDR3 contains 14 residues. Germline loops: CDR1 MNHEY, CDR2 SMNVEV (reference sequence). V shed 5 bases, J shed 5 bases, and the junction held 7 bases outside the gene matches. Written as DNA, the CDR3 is TGTGCCAGCAGTAACTACAGGGGGACGACTGAAGCTTTCTTT. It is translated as CASSNYRGTTEAFF.

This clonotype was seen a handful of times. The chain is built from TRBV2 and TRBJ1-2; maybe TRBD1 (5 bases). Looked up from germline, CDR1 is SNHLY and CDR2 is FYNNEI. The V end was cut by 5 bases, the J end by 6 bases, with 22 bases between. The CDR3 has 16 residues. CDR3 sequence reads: CASSPNGGVGIDGYTF. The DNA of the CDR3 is TGTGCCAGCAGTCCCAACGGAGGGGTTGGAATAGATGGCTACACCTTC.

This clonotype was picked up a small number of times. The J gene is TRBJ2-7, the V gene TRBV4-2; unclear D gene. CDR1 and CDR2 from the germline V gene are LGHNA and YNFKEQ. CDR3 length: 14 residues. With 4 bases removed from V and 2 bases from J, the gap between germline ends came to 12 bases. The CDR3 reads CASSPGQPPYEQYF. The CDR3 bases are TGTGCCAGCAGCCCCGGGCAGCCCCCCTACGAGCAGTACTTC.

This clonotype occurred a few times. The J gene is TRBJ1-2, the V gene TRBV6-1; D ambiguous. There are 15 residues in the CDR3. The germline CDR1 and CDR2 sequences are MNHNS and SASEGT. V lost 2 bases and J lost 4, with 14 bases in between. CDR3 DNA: TGTGCCAGCAGTGAATTAGGCTCGCCCCTCTATGGCTACACCTTC. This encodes CASSELGSPLYGYTF.

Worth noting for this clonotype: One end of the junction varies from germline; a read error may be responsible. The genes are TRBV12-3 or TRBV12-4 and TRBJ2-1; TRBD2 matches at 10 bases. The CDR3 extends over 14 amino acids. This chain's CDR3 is CASSSGRAYNEQFF. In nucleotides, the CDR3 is TGTGCCAGCAGTAGCGGGAGGGCCTATAATGAGCAGTTCTTC.

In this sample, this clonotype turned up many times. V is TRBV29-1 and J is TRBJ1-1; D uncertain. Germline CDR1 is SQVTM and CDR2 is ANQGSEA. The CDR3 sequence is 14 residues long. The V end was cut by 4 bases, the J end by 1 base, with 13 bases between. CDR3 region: CSVVEDPRNTEAFF. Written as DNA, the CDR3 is TGCAGCGTTGTCGAGGACCCACGGAACACTGAAGCTTTCTTT.

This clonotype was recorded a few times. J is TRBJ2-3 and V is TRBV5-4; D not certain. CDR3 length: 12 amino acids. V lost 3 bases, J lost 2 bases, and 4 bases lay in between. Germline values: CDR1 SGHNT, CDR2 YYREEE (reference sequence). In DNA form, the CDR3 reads TGTGCCAGCAGCTCCTACACAGATACGCAGTATTTT. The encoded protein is CASSSYTDTQYF.

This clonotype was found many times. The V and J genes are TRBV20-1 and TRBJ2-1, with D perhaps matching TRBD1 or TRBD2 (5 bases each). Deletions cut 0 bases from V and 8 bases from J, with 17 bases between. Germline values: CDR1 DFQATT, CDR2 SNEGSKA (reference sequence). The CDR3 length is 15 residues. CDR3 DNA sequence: TGCAGTGCTAGAGATGACGGGGCTAGCCTTTATGAGCAGTTCTTC. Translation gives CSARDDGASLYEQFF.

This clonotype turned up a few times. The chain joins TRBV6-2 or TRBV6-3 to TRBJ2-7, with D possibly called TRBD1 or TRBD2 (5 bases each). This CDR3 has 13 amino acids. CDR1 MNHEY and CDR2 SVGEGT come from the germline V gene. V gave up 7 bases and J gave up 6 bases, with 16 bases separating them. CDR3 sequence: CASTRTGAFEQYF. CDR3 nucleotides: TGTGCCAGCACTAGGACTGGGGCTTTCGAGCAGTACTTC.

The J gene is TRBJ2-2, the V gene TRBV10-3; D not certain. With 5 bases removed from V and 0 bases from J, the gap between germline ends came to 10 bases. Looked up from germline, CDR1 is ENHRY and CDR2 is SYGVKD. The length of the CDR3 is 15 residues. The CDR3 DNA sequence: TGTGCCATCAGTCCAGCACTCTCGAACACCGGGGAGCTGTTTTTT. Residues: CAISPALSNTGELFF.

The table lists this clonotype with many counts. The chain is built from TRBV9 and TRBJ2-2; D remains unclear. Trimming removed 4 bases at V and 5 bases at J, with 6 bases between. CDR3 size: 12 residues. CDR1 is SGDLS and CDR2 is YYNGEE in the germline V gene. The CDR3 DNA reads TGTGCCAGCAGCATCGGAACCGGGGAGCTGTTTTTT. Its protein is CASSIGTGELFF.

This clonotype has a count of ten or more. The CDR3 DNA sequence: TGTGCCAGCAGTTTTGGGGGATTAGGGTACACTGAAGCTTTCTTT. This encodes CASSFGGLGYTEAFF. The rearrangement joins TRBV27 to TRBJ1-1; the D gene is possibly TRBD1 (5 bases). Between the trimmed V and J ends, which lost 3 bases and 3 bases, there was a span of 14 bases. The CDR3 length is 15 residues. Germline V lookup: CDR1 MNHEY, CDR2 SMNVEV (reference sequence).

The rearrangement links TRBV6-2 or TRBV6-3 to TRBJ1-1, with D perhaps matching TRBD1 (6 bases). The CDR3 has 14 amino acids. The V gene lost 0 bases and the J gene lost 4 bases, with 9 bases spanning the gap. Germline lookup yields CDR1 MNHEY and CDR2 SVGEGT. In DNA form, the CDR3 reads TGTGCCAGCAGTTACTCGGGGGCAGGCACTGAAGCTTTCTTT. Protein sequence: CASSYSGAGTEAFF.

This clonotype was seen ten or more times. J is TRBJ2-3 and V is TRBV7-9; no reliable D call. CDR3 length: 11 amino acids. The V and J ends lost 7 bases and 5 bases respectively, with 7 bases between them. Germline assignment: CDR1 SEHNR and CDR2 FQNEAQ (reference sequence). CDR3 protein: CASTRGDTQYF. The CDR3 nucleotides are TGTGCCAGCACCCGAGGAGATACGCAGTATTTT.

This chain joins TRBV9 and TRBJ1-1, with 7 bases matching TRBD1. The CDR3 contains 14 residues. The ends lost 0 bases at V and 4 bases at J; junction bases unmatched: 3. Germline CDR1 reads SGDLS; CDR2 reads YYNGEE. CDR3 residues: CASSVEWTGTEAFF. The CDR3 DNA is TGTGCCAGCAGCGTAGAGTGGACAGGCACTGAAGCTTTCTTT.

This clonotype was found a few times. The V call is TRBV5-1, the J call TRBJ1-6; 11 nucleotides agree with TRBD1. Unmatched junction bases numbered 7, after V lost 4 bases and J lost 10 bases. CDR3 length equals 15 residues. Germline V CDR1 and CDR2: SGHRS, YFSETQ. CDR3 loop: CASSNRTGGPSPLHF. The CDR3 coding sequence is TGCGCCAGCAGCAACCGGACAGGGGGCCCATCACCCCTCCACTTT.

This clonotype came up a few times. The chain's CDR3 is CSGGTGEKLFF. CDR3 sequence (DNA): TGCAGCGGCGGGACAGGGGAAAAACTGTTTTTT. This chain uses TRBV29-1 with TRBJ1-4, with 9 positions matching TRBD1. J gave up 8 bases and V 7 bases, and 2 bases lay outside the gene matches. In germline, CDR1 is SQVTM, CDR2 ANQGSEA. The CDR3 sequence is 11 residues long.

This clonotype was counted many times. The CDR3 sequence is CSAIRLRGAGSLNNQPQHF. Here the CDR3 DNA reads TGCAGTGCTATTAGATTGCGGGGGGCTGGCAGCCTTAACAATCAGCCCCAGCATTTT. J is TRBJ1-5 and V is TRBV20-1, with TRBD1 as a possible D gene (6 bases). CDR1 and CDR2 from the germline V gene are DFQATT and SNEGSKA (reference sequence). CDR3 length: 19 amino acids. V lost 4 bases to trimming and J lost 3 bases, with 28 bases between them.

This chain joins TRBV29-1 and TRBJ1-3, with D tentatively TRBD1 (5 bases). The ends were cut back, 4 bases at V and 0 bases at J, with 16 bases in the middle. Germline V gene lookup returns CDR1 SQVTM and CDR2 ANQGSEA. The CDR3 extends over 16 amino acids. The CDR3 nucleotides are TGCAGCGTTGTTAGCCTGGGGCCGAGCTCTGGAAACACCATATATTTT. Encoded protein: CSVVSLGPSSGNTIYF.

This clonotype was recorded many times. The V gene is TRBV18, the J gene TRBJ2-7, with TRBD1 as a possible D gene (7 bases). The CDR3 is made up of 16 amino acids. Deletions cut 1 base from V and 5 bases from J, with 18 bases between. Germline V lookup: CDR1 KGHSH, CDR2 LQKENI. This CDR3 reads CASSPLRQGLVDEQYF. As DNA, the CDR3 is TGTGCCAGCTCACCACTTAGACAGGGACTGGTCGACGAGCAGTACTTC.

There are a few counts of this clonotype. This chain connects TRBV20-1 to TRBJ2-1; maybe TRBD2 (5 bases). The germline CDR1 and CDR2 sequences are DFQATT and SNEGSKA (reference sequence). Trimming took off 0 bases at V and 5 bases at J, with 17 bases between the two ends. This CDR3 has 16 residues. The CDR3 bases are TGCAGTGCTAGAGACTTCGGTGGAGGAAGGAACAATGAGCAGTTCTTC. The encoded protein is CSARDFGGGRNNEQFF.

The CDR3 sequence is CASSPSRGGYTDTQYF. The CDR3 DNA follows: TGTGCCAGCAGCCCGAGCCGGGGGGGATACACAGATACGCAGTATTTT. The chain employs TRBV7-2 and TRBJ2-3; 8 bases match TRBD2. V shed 5 bases, J shed 2 bases, and the junction held 9 bases outside the gene matches. The CDR3 extends over 16 amino acids. Germline V lookup: CDR1 SGHTA, CDR2 FQGNSA.

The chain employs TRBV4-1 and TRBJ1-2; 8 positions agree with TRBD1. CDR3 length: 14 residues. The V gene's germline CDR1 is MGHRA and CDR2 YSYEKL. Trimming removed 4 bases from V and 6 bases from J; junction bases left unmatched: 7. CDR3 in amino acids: CASSRGQADDGYTF. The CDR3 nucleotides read TGCGCCAGCAGCCGGGGACAGGCCGACGATGGCTACACCTTC.

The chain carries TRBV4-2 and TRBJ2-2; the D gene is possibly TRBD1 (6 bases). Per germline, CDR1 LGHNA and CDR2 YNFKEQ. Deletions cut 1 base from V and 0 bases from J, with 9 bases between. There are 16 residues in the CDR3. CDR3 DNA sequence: TGTGCCAGCAGCCAAGGAACAGGGTCGAACACCGGGGAGCTGTTTTTT. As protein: CASSQGTGSNTGELFF.

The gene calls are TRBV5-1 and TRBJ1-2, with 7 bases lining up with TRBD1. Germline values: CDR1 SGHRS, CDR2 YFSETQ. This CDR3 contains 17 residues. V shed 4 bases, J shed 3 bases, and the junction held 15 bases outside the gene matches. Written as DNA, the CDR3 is TGCGCCAGCAGCCAGGGGAGGGGTCGCGACAGGGACTATGGCTACACCTTC. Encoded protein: CASSQGRGRDRDYGYTF.

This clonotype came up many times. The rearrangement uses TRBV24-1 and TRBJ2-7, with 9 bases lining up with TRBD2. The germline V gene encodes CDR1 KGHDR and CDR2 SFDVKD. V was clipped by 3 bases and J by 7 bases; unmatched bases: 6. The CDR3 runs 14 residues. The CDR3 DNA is TGTGCCACCAGTGATGTGTCTAGCGGGATGGAGCAGTACTTC. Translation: CATSDVSSGMEQYF.

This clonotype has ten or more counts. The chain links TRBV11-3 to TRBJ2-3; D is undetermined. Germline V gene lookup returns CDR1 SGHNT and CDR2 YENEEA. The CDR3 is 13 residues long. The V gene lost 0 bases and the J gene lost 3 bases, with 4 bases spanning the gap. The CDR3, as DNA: TGTGCCAGCAGCTTAGAGTGGACAGATACGCAGTATTTT. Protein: CASSLEWTDTQYF. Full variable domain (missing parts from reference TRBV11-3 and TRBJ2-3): EAGVVQSPRYKIIEKKQPVAFWCNPISGHNTLYWYLQNLGQGPELLIRYENEEAVDDSQLPKDRFSAERLKGVDSTLKIQPAELGDSAVYLCASSLEWTDTQYFGPGTRLTVL.

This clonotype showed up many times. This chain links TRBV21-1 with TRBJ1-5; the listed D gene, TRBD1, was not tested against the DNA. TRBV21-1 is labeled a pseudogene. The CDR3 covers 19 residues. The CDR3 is CASSKYDRGSWESNQPQHF. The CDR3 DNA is TGTGCCAGCAGCAAATATGACAGGGGGTCCTGGGAAAGCAATCAGCCCCAGCATTTT.

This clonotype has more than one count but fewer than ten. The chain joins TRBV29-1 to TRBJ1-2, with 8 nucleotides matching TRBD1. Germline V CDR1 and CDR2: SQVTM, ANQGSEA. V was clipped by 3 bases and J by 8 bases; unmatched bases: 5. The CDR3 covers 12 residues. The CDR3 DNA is TGCAGCGTTGACAGGGACAGGAGGGGCTACACCTTC. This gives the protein CSVDRDRRGYTF.